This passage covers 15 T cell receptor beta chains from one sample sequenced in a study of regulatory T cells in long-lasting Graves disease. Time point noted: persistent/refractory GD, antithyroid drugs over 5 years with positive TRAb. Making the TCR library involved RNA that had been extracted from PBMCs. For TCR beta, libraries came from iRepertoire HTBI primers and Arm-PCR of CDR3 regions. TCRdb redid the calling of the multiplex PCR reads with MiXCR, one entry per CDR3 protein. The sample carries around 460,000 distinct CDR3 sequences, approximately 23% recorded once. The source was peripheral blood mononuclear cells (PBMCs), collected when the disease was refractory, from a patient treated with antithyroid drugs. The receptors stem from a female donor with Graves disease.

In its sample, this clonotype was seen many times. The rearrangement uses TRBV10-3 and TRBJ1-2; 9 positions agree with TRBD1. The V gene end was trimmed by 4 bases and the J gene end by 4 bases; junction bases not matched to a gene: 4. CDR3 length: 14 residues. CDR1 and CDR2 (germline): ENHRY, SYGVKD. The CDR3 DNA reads TGTGCCATCAGTGGTCCGGGACAGGGCTATGGCTACACCTTC. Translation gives CAISGPGQGYGYTF.

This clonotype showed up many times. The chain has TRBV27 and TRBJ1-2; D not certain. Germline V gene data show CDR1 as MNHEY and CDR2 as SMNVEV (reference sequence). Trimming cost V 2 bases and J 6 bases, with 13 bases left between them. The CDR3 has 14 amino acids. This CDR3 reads CASSLRRDQHGYTF. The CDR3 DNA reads TGTGCCAGCAGTTTACGGCGGGATCAGCATGGCTACACCTTC.

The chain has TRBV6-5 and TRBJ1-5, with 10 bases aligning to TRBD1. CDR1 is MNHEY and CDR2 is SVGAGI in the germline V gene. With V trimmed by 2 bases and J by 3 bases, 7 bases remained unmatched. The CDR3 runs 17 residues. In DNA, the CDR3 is TGTGCCAGCAGTTACCCCGGGGACAGGGGTTTCAATCAGCCCCAGCATTTT. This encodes CASSYPGDRGFNQPQHF.

CDR3 protein: CASTGLADFYGYTF. In nucleotides, the CDR3 is TGTGCCAGCACCGGACTGGCAGACTTCTATGGCTACACCTTC. The chain recombines TRBV7-9 with TRBJ1-2, with no clear D. CDR1 and CDR2 (germline): SEHNR, FQNEAQ (reference sequence). There are 14 residues in the CDR3. Trimming took off 7 bases at V and 4 bases at J, with 16 bases between the two ends.

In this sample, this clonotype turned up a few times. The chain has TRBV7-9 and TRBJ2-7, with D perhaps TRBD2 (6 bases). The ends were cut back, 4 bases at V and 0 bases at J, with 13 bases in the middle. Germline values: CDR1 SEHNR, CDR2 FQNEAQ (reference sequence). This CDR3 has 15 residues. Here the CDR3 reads CASSSRELVSYEQYF. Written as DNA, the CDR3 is TGTGCCAGCAGCTCCCGGGAGTTAGTCTCCTACGAGCAGTACTTC.

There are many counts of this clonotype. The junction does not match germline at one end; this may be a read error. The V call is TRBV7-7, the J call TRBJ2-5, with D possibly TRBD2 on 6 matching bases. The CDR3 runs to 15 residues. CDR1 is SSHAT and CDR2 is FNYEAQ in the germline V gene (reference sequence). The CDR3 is CASSPGVRTQETQYF. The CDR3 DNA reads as TGTGCTAGCAGCCCGGGGGTGAGGACCCAAGAGACCCAGTACTTC.

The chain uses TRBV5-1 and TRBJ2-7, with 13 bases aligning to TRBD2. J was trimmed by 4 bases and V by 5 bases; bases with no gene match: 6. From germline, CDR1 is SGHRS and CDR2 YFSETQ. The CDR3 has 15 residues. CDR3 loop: CASRWGLAGNYEQYF. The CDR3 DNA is TGCGCCAGCAGATGGGGACTAGCGGGAAATTACGAGCAGTACTTC.

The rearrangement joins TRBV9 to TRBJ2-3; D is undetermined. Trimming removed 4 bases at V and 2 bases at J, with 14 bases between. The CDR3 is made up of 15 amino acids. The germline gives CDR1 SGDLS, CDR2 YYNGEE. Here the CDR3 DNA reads TGTGCCAGCAGCCCGACCGCAGGATACACAGATACGCAGTATTTT. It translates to CASSPTAGYTDTQYF.

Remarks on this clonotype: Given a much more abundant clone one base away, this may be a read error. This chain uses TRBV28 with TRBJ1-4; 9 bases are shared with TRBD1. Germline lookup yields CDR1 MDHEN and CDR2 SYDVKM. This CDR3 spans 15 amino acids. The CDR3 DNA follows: TGTGCCAGCACCCCGGACAGGGGTGGAAATGAAAAACTGGTTTTT. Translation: CASTPDRGGNEKLVF.

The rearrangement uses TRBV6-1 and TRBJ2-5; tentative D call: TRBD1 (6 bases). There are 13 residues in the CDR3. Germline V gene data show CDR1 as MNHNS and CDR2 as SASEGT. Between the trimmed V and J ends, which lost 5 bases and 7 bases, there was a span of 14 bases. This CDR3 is CASSPTGLWTQYF. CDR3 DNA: TGTGCCAGCAGTCCCACAGGGCTATGGACCCAGTACTTC.

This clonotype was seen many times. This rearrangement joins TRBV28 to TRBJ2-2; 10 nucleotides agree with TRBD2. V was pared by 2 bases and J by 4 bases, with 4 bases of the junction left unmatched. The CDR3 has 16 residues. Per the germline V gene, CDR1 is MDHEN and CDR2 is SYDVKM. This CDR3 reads CASSLTAGGGTGELFF. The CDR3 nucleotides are TGTGCCAGCAGTTTAACAGCGGGAGGGGGCACCGGGGAGCTGTTTTTT.

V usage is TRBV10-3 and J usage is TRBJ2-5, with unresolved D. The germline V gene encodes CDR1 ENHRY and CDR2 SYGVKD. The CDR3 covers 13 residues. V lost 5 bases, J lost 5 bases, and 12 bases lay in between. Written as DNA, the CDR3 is TGTGCCATCAGTCCCCACTCCCAGGAGACCCAGTACTTC. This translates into CAISPHSQETQYF.

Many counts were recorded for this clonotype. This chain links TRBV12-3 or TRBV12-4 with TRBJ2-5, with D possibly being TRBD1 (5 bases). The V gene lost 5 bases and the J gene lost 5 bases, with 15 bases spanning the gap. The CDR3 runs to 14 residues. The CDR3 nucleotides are TGTGCCAGCAGTCCCTCGACAGCAGGGGAGACCCAGTACTTC. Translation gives CASSPSTAGETQYF.

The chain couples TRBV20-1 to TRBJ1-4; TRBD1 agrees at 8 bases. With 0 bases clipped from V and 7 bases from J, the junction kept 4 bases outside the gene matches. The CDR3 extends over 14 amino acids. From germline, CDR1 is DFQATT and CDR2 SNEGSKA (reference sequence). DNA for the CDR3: TGCAGTGCTAGAGATCCCACAGGGGGTGAAAAACTGTTTTTT. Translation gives CSARDPTGGEKLFF.

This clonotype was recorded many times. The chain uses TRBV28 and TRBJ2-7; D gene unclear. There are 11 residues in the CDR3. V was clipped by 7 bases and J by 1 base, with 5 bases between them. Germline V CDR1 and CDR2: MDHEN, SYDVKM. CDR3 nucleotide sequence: TGTGCCAGCAAGGAATCCTACGAGCAGTACTTC. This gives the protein CASKESYEQYF. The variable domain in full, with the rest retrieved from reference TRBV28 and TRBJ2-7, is DVKVTQSSRYLVKRTGEKVFLECVQDMDHENMFWYRQDPGLGLRLIYFSYDVKMKEKGDIPEGYSVSREKKERFSLILESASTNQTSMYLCASKESYEQYFGPGTRLTVT.